Shown below are 4 T cell receptor beta chains from a single sample sequenced in a study of blood T cells in healthy people across ages. Next came a second PCR, run for about 6 to 12 cycles, which used a sample-barcoded 5' primer along with a J-beta primer mix. TCRdb called the 5' RACE reads again in MiXCR, with one record for every CDR3 protein. The sample consists of about 620,000 distinct CDR3 sequences, approximately 52% of them appearing once. Sequenced: blood. Receptors originate from a woman older than 75 in good health.

The sample holds a few counts of this clonotype. This may be a read error, as it is one base from a much larger clone. The chain is built from TRBV20-1 and TRBJ2-1; no definite D call. Germline V gene data show CDR1 as DFQATT and CDR2 as SNEGSKA (reference sequence). The CDR3 sequence is 13 residues long. With 3 bases removed from V and 3 bases from J, the gap between germline ends came to 9 bases. CDR3: CSASVYSYNEQFF. The DNA of the CDR3 is TGCAGTGCTAGTGTCTATAGCTACAATGAGCAGTTCTTC.

V usage is TRBV4-1 and J usage is TRBJ1-2; possibly TRBD1 for D (6 bases). CDR3 length: 17 amino acids. CDR1 MGHRA and CDR2 YSYEKL come from the germline V gene. V lost 0 bases, J lost 2 bases, and 16 bases lay in between. The CDR3 sequence is CASSQDSGADANYGYTF. CDR3 sequence (DNA): TGCGCCAGCAGCCAAGATTCGGGGGCAGACGCAAACTATGGCTACACCTTC.

This clonotype was counted at least ten times. V gene TRBV10-3 combines with J gene TRBJ2-1, with D perhaps matching TRBD2 (6 bases). CDR1 is ENHRY and CDR2 is SYGVKD in the germline V gene. The V and J ends lost 5 bases and 1 base respectively, with 12 bases between them. The CDR3 spans 15 residues. The CDR3, as DNA: TGTGCCATCAGTCCCGGGACTCCATCCTACAATGAGCAGTTCTTC. It codes for CAISPGTPSYNEQFF.

This clonotype was recorded at least ten times. The chain is built from TRBV29-1 and TRBJ2-1; 7 bases line up with TRBD2. The CDR3 runs to 11 residues. Germline V gene data show CDR1 as SQVTM and CDR2 as ANQGSEA. Here the CDR3 reads CSGRVFNEQFF. Written as DNA, the CDR3 is TGCAGTGGGAGGGTTTTCAATGAGCAGTTCTTC.